This T cell receptor (beta chain) was captured in a study of spatial heterogeneity in lung cancer. Study-wide background: Matched bulk RNA-seq yielded a T cell transcriptional module score. Counts of TCR transcripts in tumor regions correlated strongly with that score. Findings of the study overall: Expanded intratumoral alpha and beta TCR counts tracked tumor mutation counts.

MiXCR, applied by TCRdb to the 5' RACE reads, yields one record per CDR3 protein. The data contain under 850 distinct CDR3 sequences, 14% of them singletons. CDR3 length: 14 amino acids. Trimming cost V 0 bases and J 4 bases, with 4 bases left between them. Per germline, CDR1 SGHAT and CDR2 FQNNGV. This clonotype qualifies as large. The antigen remains undetermined. Time point specified: sample taken at primary tumor resection. Patients with untreated early-stage non-small cell lung cancer, numbering approximately 79, were the donors. No cell sorting; template was whole RNA from tumor, lung tissue or PBMC.

The sequence was collected from a male donor with early-stage non-small cell lung cancer. The sequencing here drew on lung tumor tissue, taken at surgery. The J gene is TRBJ1-6, the V gene TRBV11-2; D unclear. CDR3 protein: CASSLDGYNSPLHF. CDR3 in DNA: TGTGCCAGCAGCTTAGATGGGTATAATTCACCCCTCCACTTT.